The clone carrying this T cell receptor (beta chain) was detected ten times or more. The protocol attached unique molecular identifiers to individual cDNA molecules. TCRdb independently ran MiXCR on the 5' RACE reads; one entry per CDR3 protein. This repertoire shows roughly 100,000 distinct CDR3 sequences, over 10% found once; its top ten account for 5.5% to 7%. This sample stems from a study of early T cells in non-severe SARS-CoV-2 infection. Study as a whole: Sequencing targeted bulk RNA from unsorted whole blood, leaving chains unpaired.

Trimming took off 5 bases at V and 3 bases at J, with 16 bases between the two ends. Germline assignment: CDR1 DFQATT and CDR2 SNEGSKA (reference sequence). This CDR3 is built from 14 residues. This chain uses TRBV20-1 with TRBJ1-1; a possible D gene is TRBD1 (6 bases). The TCR sequence derives from an adult who was a healthcare worker with PCR-confirmed SARS-CoV-2 infection or an uninfected control (not recorded which). Source material: whole blood. The CDR3 region is CSAGGGQGHTEAFF. The CDR3 DNA sequence: TGCAGTGCTGGGGGGGGCCAGGGACACACTGAAGCTTTCTTT.